This T cell receptor beta chain was sequenced in a study of OX40 agonist ivuxolimab in advanced cancers. This clone was counted only a few times. CDR3 size: 15 residues. Trimming left V 0 bases short and J 1 base short, with 9 bases between. The germline V gene encodes CDR1 LGHNA and CDR2 YNFKEQ. The method was immunoSEQ multiplex PCR; TCRdb's version includes in-frame clones alone and lacks a portion of them. The sample contains around 100,000 clones, around 90% of which appear only once. The clonotype comes from an adult with an advanced solid tumor such as melanoma, head and neck, liver or kidney cancer. The source was CD4+ or CD8+ T cells sorted from blood, collected in a trial of the OX40 agonist ivuxolimab. The V call is TRBV4-2, the J call TRBJ1-1; D not resolved. Here the CDR3 DNA reads TGTGCCAGCAGCCAAGATCAACAGAGGAACACTGAAGCTTTCTTT. Protein product: CASSQDQQRNTEAFF.